Given below is one T cell receptor (beta chain) in context. The sample originates from a study of blood T cell repertoires in COVID-19. About the study: Sites across the United States, Italy and Spain contributed samples from acute and convalescent COVID-19. T cells, B-cell-depleted T cells, or PBMCs supplied cDNA or gDNA.

This CDR3 is 14 amino acids long. Germline V lookup: CDR1 ENHRY, CDR2 SYGVKD. V lost 11 bases and J lost 6; bases outside the gene matches: 15. Sequenced by immunoSEQ multiplex PCR; TCRdb stores in-frame clones only, minus some. Of about 130,000 clones in the sample, approximately 87% were seen once. This chain connects TRBV10-3 to TRBJ1-1; 7 bases agree with TRBD1. The sequenced sample consisted of peripheral blood. The source is a human donor in a cohort sampled during active COVID-19. The CDR3 nucleotides read TGTGCCGCAGCCGGGACAGTCGGTAGGGCTGAAGCTTTCTTT. Protein product: CAAAGTVGRAEAFF.